A few counts support the clone carrying this T cell receptor (beta chain). A second PCR, run for about 7 to 11 cycles, used a sample-barcoded 5' primer plus a J-beta primer mix. TCRdb re-analysed the 5' RACE reads in MiXCR, keeping a single row per CDR3 protein. The repertoire includes approximately 800,000 distinct CDR3 sequences, 58% of them detected once, and about 20% sits in the top ten. This sample was included in a study of blood T cells in healthy people across ages. This clonotype originated in a man aged 25 to 45 in good health. Sequencing was carried out using blood.

CDR3: CASSLAWSTSGAEKLFF. DNA of the CDR3: TGTGCCAGCAGCTTAGCCTGGAGTACCTCCGGGGCGGAAAAACTGTTTTTT. The J gene is TRBJ1-4, the V gene TRBV7-2; the D gene is possibly TRBD1 (5 bases). CDR1 and CDR2 from the germline V gene are SGHTA and FQGNSA. The CDR3 loop spans 17 amino acids. V lost 0 bases and J 8 bases, leaving 19 bases between the germline ends.